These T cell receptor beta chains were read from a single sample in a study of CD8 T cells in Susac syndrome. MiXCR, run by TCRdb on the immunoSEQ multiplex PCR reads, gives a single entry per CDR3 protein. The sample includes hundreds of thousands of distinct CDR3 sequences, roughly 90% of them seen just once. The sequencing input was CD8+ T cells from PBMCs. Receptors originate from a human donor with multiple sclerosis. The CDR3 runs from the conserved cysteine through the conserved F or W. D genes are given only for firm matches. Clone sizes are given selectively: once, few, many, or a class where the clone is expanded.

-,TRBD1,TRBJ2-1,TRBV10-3,CAISSGGLGEQFF,TGTGCCATCAGCTCAGGGGGATTAGGTGAGCAGTTCTTC
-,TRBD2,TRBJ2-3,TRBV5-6,CASSLGLAGGYTDTQYF,TGTGCCAGCAGCTTAGGACTAGCGGGAGGTTACACAGATACGCAGTATTTT
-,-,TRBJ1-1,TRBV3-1,CASSQGINRLEVNTEAFF,TGTGCCAGCAGCCAAGGGATTAACAGGCTAGAGGTGAACACTGAAGCTTTCTTT
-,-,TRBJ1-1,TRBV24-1,CATSDLSGTEAFF,TGTGCCACCAGTGATTTATCAGGGACTGAAGCTTTCTTT
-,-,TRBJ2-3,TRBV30,CAWDGPDSRADTQYF,TGTGCCTGGGACGGGCCGGATTCACGAGCAGATACGCAGTATTTT
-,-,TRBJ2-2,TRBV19,CASSILGELFF,TGTGCCAGTAGTATCTTAGGGGAGCTGTTTTTT
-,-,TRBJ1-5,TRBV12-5,CASGLGGWNQPQHF,TGTGCTAGTGGTTTGGGAGGGTGGAATCAGCCCCAGCATTTT
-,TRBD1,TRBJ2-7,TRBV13,CASSLGVLGQGVYEQYF,TGTGCCAGCAGCTTAGGAGTTTTGGGACAGGGAGTCTACGAGCAGTACTTC
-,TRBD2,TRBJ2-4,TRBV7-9,CASSPSYSGGPVNIQYF,TGTGCCAGCAGCCCGTCGTATTCGGGAGGGCCGGTCAACATTCAGTACTTC
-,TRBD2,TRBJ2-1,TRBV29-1,CSVDLAGEQFF,TGCAGCGTCGACCTAGCGGGGGAGCAGTTCTTC
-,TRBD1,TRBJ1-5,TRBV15,CATSDRDLEPANQPQHF,TGTGCCACCAGCGACAGGGACCTCGAACCGGCCAATCAGCCCCAGCATTTT
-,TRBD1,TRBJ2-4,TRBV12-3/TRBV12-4,CASSLARDSREHIQYF,TGTGCCAGCAGTTTAGCTAGGGACAGCAGAGAGCACATTCAGTACTTC
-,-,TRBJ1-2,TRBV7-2,CASSPGPYINYGYTF,TGTGCCAGCAGCCCCGGGCCATACATTAACTATGGCTACACCTTC
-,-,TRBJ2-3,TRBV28,CASSPGDDRTSTDTQYF,TGTGCCAGCAGTCCAGGGGACGACCGAACTAGCACAGATACGCAGTATTTT
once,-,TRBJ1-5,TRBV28,CASTRREDSNQPQHF,TGTGCCAGCACCAGGCGGGAGGATAGCAATCAGCCCCAGCATTTT
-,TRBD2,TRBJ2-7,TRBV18,CASCLGGLGGYEQYF,TGTGCCAGCTGTTTAGGTGGACTAGGAGGATACGAGCAGTACTTC
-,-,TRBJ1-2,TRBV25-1,CASSEGPPVDGYTF,TGTGCCAGCAGCGAGGGGCCGCCGGTGGATGGCTACACCTTC
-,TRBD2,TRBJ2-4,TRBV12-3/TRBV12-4,CAVRGVRNIQYF,TGTGCCGTCCGGGGGGTGAGAAACATTCAGTACTTC
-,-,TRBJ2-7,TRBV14,CASSQGTPGEQYF,TGTGCCAGCAGCCAAGGGACCCCTGGGGAGCAGTACTTC
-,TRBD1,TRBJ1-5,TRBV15,CATTYHLGTGDVFWNQPQHF,TGTGCCACCACCTACCACCTGGGGACAGGGGATGTATTTTGGAATCAGCCCCAGCATTTT
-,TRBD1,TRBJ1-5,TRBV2,CASSEALRTGISSQPQHF,TGTGCCAGCAGTGAAGCGCTTCGGACAGGCATATCGAGTCAGCCCCAGCATTTT
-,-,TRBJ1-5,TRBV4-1,CASSQDFLAGSNQPQHF,TGCGCCAGCAGCCAAGATTTCTTGGCAGGGAGCAATCAGCCCCAGCATTTT
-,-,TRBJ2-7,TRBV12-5,CASGPLLGSYEQYF,TGTGCTAGTGGTCCCCTTCTGGGCTCCTACGAGCAGTACTTC
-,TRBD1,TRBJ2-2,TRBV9,CASSPQGVGIGTGELFF,TGTGCCAGCAGCCCCCAGGGGGTAGGGATTGGCACCGGGGAGCTGTTTTTT
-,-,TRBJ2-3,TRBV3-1,CASSQDDRGSSTDTQYF,TGTGCCAGCAGCCAAGATGATAGGGGAAGTTCCACAGATACGCAGTATTTT
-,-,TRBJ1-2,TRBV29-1,CSVYVPNYGYTF,TGCAGCGTTTATGTGCCCAACTATGGCTACACCTTC
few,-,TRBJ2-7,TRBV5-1,CASSWGTGTYEQYF,TGCGCCAGCAGCTGGGGGACTGGTACCTACGAGCAGTACTTC
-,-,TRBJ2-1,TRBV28,CASTQTTPSYNEQFF,TGTGCCAGCACTCAGACTACCCCCTCCTACAATGAGCAGTTCTTC